The source of this T cell receptor beta chain is a study of OX40 agonist ivuxolimab in advanced cancers. The wider study: Partial responses were seen in three patients, one with hepatocellular carcinoma and two with cutaneous melanoma.

The CDR3 sequence is 18 residues long. The V and J ends lost 3 bases and 7 bases, in that order; junction bases with no gene match: 16. Per germline, CDR1 MDHEN and CDR2 SYDVKM. Sequencing was performed with immunoSEQ multiplex PCR; in TCRdb, only in-frame clones are kept and a portion is missing. Among 35,000 to 40,000 clones listed, about 92% were seen once. The sequencing used CD4+ or CD8+ T cells sorted from blood, collected in a trial of the OX40 agonist ivuxolimab. This chain connects TRBV28 to TRBJ2-1; 9 bases match TRBD2. The receptor comes from an adult with an advanced solid tumor such as melanoma, head and neck, liver or kidney cancer. CDR3 bases: TGTGCCAGCAGTTTTACCCTCCCCCCTGGGACTAGCAGGAATGAGCAGTTCTTC. Protein: CASSFTLPPGTSRNEQFF. Looking up the rest from reference TRBV28 and TRBJ2-1 gives the full variable domain: DVKVTQSSRYLVKRTGEKVFLECVQDMDHENMFWYRQDPGLGLRLIYFSYDVKMKEKGDIPEGYSVSREKKERFSLILESASTNQTSMYLCASSFTLPPGTSRNEQFFGPGTRLTVL.